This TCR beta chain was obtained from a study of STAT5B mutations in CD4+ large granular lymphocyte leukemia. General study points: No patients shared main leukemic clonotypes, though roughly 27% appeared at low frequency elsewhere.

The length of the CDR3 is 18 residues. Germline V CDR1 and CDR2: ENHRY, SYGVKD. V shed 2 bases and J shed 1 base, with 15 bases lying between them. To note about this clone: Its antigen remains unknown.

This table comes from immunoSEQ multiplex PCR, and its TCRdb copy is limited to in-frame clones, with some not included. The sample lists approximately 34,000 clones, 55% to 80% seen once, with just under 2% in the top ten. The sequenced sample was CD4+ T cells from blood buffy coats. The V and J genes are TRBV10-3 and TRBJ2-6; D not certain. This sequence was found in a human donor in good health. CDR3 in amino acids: CAISEGVSHLSGANVLTF. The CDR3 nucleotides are TGTGCCATCAGTGAGGGCGTTTCTCACCTATCTGGGGCCAACGTCCTGACTTTC.